Below, one T cell receptor beta chain is given with its context. The antigen it recognizes is unknown. Base qualities are not at hand, and no much larger clone is one base apart. This sample is part of a study of response to subunit inactivated influenza vaccine listed by TCRdb under 2018. Regarding the complete study: The study used deep quantitative T cell receptor repertoire profiling to track responses to a trivalent subunit inactivated influenza vaccine.

Measured from the cysteine to the phenylalanine, the CDR3 is 15 residues long. The kept DNA is CDR3 alone, 45 bases in frame from the first base. Trimming takes 9 bases from V and 2 bases from J, and the germline ends sit 17 bases apart. The germline V gene specifies SGHAT as CDR1 and FQNNGV as CDR2. Libraries were built with RT-PCR. Instrument used: Illumina HiSeq 2500. TCRdb passed the public sequencing reads through fastp at Q25 and MiXCR, retaining productive beta sequences. Identical CDR3 protein sequences are pooled into one entry, listed with their most common genes and DNA. Across this sample there are around 190,000 distinct CDR3 sequences, with around 9% seen only once. The ten largest clones add up to around 9.9% of the sample. Broad study findings and their caveats: It was suggested by the authors that each seasonal influenza vaccination may recruit only a limited number of new T cells.

The input for sequencing was non-naive T cells sorted from PBMCs, taken on the day of vaccination. Per the publication, the cell subset or site label means: memory T cell fraction. The chain joins TRBV11-2 to TRBJ1-3; the D gene is perhaps TRBD1, from 5 matching bases. The TCR comes from a man aged 45-65 years who received an inactivated influenza vaccine. Donor details come from another sample of the same person, matched by shared clones. The nucleotide sequence reads as follows: TGTGCCAGAGGCTTCCGGGGGATCCCTGGAAACACCATATATTTT. The encoded protein is CARGFRGIPGNTIYF.